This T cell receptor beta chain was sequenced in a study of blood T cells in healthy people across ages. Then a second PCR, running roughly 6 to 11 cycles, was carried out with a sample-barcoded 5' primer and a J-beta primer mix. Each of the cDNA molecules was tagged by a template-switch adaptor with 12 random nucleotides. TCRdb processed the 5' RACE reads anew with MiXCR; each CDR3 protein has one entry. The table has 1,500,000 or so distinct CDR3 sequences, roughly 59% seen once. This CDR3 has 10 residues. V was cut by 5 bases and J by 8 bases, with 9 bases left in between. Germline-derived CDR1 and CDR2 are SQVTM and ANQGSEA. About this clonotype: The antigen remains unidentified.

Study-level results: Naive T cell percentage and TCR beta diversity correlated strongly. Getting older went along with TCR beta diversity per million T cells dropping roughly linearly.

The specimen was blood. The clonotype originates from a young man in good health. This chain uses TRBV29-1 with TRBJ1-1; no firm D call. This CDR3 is CSVSEVEAFF. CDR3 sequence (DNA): TGCAGCGTTTCGGAGGTAGAAGCTTTCTTT.